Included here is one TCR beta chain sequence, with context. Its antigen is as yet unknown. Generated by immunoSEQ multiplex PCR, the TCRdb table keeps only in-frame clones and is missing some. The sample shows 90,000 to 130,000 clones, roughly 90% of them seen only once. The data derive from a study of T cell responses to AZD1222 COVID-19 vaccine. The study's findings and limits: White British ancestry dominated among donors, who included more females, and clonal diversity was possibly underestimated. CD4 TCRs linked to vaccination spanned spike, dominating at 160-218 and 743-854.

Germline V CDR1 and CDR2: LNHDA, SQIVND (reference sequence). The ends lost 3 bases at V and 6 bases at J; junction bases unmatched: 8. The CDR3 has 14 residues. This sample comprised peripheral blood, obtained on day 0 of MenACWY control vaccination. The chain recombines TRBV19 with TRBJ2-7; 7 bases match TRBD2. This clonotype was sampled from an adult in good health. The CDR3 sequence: CASSIRGGGGEQYF. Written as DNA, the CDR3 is TGTGCCAGTAGTATCCGTGGGGGGGGTGGCGAGCAGTACTTC.